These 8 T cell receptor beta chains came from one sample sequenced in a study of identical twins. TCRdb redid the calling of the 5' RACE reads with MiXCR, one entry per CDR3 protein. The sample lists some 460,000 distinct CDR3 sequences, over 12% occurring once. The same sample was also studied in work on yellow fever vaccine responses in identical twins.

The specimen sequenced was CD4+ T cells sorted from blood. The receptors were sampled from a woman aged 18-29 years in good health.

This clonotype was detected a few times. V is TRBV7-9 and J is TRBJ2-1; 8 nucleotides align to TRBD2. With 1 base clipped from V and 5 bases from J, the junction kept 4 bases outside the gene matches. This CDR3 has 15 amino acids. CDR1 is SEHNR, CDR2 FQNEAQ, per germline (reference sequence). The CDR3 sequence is CASSLGAGVNNEQFF. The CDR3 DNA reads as TGTGCCAGCAGCTTAGGAGCGGGAGTCAACAATGAGCAGTTCTTC.

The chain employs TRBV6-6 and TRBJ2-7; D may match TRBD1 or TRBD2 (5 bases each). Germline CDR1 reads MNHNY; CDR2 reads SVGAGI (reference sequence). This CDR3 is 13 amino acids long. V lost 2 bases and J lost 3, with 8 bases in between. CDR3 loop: CASSYPGRYEQYF. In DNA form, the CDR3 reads TGTGCCAGCAGTTACCCGGGGCGCTACGAGCAGTACTTC.

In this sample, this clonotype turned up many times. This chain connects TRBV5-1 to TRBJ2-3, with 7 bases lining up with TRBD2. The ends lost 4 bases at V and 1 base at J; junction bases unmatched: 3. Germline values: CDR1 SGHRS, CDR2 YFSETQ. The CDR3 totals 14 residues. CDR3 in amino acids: CASSVSGGTDTQYF. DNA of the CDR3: TGCGCCAGCAGCGTAAGCGGGGGCACAGATACGCAGTATTTT. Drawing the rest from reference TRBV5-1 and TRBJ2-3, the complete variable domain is KAGVTQTPRYLIKTRGQQVTLSCSPISGHRSVSWYQQTPGQGLQFLFEYFSETQRNKGNFPGRFSGRQFSNSRSEMNVSTLELGDSALYLCASSVSGGTDTQYFGPGTRLTVL.

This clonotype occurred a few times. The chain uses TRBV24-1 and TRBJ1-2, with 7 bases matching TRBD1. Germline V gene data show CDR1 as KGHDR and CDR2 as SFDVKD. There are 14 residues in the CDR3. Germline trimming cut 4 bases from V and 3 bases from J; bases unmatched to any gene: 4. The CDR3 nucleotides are TGTGCCACCAGTGAAACCGGGACAGACTATGGCTACACCTTC. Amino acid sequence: CATSETGTDYGYTF.

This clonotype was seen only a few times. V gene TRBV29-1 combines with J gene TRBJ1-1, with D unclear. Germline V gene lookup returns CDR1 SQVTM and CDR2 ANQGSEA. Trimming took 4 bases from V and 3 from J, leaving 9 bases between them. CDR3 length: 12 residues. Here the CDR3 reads CSVVARDTEAFF. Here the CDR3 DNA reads TGCAGCGTTGTGGCGCGCGACACTGAAGCTTTCTTT.

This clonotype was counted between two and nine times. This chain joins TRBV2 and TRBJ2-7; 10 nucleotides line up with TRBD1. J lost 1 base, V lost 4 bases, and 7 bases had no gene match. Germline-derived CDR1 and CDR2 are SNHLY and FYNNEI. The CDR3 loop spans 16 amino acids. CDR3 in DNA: TGTGCCAGCAGTGCGTGGGGGACAGGGGCATCCTACGAGCAGTACTTC. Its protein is CASSAWGTGASYEQYF.

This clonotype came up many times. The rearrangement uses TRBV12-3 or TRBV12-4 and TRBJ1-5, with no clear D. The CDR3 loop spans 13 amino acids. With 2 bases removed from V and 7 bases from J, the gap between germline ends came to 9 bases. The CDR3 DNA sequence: TGTGCCAGCAGTTTACGGGGTGGCCAGCCCCAGCATTTT. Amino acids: CASSLRGGQPQHF.

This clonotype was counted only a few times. The CDR3 is CASNKGNIQYF. The DNA of the CDR3 is TGTGCCAGTAACAAGGGGAACATTCAGTACTTC. This chain connects TRBV19 to TRBJ2-4; a weak D match, TRBD1 (5 bases). The ends were cut back, 7 bases at V and 7 bases at J, with 8 bases in the middle. The CDR3 spans 11 residues. CDR1 LNHDA and CDR2 SQIVND come from the germline V gene (reference sequence).